This T cell receptor (beta chain) was recovered during a study of patients and donors after allogeneic stem cell transplantation. The sample holds a few counts of this clonotype. TCRdb re-called the RT-PCR reads with MiXCR, one entry per CDR3 protein. The sample lists 200,000 to 250,000 distinct CDR3 sequences; around 40% were seen once. The V and J ends lost 6 bases and 0 bases, in that order; junction bases with no gene match: 12. This CDR3 has 17 residues. The germline CDR1 and CDR2 sequences are DFQATT and SNEGSKA (reference sequence). The chain combines TRBV20-1 with TRBJ1-5; 9 bases agree with TRBD1. This receptor was obtained from a human donor who was either an allogeneic HSCT recipient or a stem cell or donor lymphocyte infusion donor (not recorded which). It is not recorded whose cells these are; they may come from a transplant donor. What was sequenced was blood, either unsorted or a sorted T cell fraction (not recorded which). CDR3 nucleotides: TGCAGTGCACCGTACGACAGGGGGAGTTATAGCAATCAGCCCCAGCATTTT. Translated, it gives CSAPYDRGSYSNQPQHF.